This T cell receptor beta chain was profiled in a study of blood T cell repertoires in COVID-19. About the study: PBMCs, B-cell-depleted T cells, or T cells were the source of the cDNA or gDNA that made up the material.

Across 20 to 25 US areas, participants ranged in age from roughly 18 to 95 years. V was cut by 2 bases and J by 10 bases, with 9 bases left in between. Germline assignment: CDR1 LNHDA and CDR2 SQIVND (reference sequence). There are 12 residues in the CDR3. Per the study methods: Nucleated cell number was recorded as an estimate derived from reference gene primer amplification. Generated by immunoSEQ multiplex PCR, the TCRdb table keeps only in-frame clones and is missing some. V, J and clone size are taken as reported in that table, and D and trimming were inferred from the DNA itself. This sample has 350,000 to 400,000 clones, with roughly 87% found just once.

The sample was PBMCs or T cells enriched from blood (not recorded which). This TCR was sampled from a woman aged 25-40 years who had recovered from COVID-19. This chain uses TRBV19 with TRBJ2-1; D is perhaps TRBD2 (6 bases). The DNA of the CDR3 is TGTGCCAGTAGTATATCGAGCGGGGAGCAGTTCTTC. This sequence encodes CASSISSGEQFF.